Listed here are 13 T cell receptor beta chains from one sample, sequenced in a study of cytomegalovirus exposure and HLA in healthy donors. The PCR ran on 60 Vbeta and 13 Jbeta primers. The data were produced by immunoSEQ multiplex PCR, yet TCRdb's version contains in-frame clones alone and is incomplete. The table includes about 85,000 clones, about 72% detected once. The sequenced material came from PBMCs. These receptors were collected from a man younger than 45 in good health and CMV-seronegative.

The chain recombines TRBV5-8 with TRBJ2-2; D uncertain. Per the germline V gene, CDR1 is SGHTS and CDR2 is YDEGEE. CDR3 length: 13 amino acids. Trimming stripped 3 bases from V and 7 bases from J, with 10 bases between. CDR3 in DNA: TGTGCCAGCAGCTCCAGGTTCGGCGGGGAGCTGTTTTTT. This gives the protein CASSSRFGGELFF.

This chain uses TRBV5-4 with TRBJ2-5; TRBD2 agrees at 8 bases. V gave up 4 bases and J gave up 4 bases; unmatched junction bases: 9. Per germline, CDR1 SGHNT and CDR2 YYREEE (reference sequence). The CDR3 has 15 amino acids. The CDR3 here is CASSPPGGWGETQYF. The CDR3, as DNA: TGTGCCAGCAGCCCACCGGGGGGGTGGGGAGAGACCCAGTACTTC.

CDR3 region: CASSETGINQPQHF. The DNA of the CDR3 is TGTGCCAGCAGTGAGACAGGGATTAATCAGCCCCAGCATTTT. This chain links TRBV25-1 with TRBJ1-5, with TRBD1 identical over 7 bases. The germline gives CDR1 MGHDK, CDR2 SYGVNS. V trimming: 3 bases; J trimming: 4 bases; junction bases outside the gene matches: 3. This CDR3 spans 14 amino acids.

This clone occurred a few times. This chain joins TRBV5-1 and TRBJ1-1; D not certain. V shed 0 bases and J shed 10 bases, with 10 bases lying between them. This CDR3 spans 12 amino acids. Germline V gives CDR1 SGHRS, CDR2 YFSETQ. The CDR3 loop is CASSLEGSGAFF. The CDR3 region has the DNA TGCGCCAGCAGCTTGGAAGGATCGGGAGCTTTCTTT.

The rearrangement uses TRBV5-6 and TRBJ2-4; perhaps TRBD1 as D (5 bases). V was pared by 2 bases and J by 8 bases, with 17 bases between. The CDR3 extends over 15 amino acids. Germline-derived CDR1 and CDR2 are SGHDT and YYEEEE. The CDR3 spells CASSLFSAGRYIQYF. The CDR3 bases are TGTGCCAGCAGCTTATTTTCCGCAGGGCGGTACATTCAGTACTTC.

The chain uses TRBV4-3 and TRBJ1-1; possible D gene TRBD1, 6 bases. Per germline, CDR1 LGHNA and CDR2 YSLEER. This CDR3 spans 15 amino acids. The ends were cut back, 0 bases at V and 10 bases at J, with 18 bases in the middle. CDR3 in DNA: TGCGCCAGCAGCCAAGAGGAAGCAGGGGCCCAGGGAGCTTTCTTT. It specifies CASSQEEAGAQGAFF.

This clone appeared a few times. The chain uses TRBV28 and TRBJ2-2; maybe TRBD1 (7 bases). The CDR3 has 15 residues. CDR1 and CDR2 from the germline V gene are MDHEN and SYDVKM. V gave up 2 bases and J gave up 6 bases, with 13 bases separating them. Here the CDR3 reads CASSLGSGGPGELFF. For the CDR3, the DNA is TGTGCCAGCAGTTTAGGTTCAGGGGGGCCCGGGGAGCTGTTTTTT.

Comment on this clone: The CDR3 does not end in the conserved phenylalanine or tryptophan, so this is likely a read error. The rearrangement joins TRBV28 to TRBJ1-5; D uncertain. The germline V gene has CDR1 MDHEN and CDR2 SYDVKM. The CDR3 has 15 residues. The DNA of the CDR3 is TGTTCCAGCAGTTTACCATTGGACAGCAATCAGCCCCAGCATTCT. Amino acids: CSSSLPLDSNQPQHS.

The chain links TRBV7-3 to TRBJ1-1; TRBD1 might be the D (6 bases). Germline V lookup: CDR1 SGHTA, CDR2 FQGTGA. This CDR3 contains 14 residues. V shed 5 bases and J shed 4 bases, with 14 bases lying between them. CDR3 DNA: TGTGCCAGCAGCCCGTCCCGGGACATCACTGAAGCTTTCTTT. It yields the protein CASSPSRDITEAFF.

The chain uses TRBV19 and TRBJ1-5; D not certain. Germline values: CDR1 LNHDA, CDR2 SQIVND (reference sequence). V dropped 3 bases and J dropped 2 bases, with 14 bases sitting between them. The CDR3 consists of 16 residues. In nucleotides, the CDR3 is TGTGCCAGTAGTATCCCCTACCCGGAGGGCAATCAGCCCCAGCATTTT. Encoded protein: CASSIPYPEGNQPQHF.

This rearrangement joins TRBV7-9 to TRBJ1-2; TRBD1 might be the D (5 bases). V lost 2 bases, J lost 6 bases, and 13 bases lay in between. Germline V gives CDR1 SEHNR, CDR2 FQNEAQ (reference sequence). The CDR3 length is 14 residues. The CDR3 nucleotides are TGTGCCAGCAGCTTAAGAGCGGAGGGGCATGGCTACACCTTC. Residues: CASSLRAEGHGYTF.

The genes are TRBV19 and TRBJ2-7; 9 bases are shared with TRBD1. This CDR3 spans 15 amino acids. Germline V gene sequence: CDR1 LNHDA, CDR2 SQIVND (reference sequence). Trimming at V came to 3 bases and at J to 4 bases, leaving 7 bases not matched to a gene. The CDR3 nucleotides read TGTGCCAGTAGTATGGGGGAGACAGGGGGATACGAGCAGTACTTC. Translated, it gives CASSMGETGGYEQYF.

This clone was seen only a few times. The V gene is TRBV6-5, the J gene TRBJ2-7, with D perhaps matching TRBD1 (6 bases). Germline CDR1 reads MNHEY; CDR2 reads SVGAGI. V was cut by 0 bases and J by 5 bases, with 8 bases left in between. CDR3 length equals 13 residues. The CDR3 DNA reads TGTGCCAGCAGTTACTCGAACAGGGACGAGCAGTACTTC. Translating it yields CASSYSNRDEQYF.